This TCR beta chain is drawn from a study of beta chain features in type 1 diabetes. Expressed TCRB transcripts were sequenced because the isolated RNA had all been reverse transcribed beforehand. TCRdb's copy holds only in-frame clones and misses some; the assay was immunoSEQ multiplex PCR. This table holds 110,000 to 150,000 clones, 6.9% found once. The CDR3 runs 19 residues. From germline, CDR1 is LGHNA and CDR2 YSLEER. The J segment lost 3 bases and the V segment lost 4 bases, leaving 13 bases of the junction unmatched. Staining for CD45RO/CCR7/CD25/CD127/CD95/CD27 allowed sorting of CD4+ naive, central memory, regulatory and stem cell-like memory cells. This clone was recorded at least ten times.

This sequence joins TRBV4-3 and TRBJ2-6, with 9 nucleotides matching TRBD1. The TCR originated in a woman under 40 in good health. The sample taken for sequencing was central memory CD4+ T cells from blood. The CDR3 nucleotides read TGCGCCAGCAGCCTTGTGGGACAGGGCCTTACTAGTGGGGCCAACGTCCTGACTTTC. Protein product: CASSLVGQGLTSGANVLTF.